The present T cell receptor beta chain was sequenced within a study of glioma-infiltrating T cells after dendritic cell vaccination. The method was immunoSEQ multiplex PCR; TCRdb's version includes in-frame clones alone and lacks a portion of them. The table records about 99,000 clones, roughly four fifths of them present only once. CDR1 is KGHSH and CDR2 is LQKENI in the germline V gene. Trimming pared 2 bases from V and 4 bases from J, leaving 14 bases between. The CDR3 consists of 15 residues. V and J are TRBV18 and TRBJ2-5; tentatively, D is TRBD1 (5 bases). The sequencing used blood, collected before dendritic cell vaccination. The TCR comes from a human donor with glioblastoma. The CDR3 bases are TGTGCCAGCTCACCAACAAGGGGCTCGCCAGAGACCCAGTACTTC. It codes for CASSPTRGSPETQYF.